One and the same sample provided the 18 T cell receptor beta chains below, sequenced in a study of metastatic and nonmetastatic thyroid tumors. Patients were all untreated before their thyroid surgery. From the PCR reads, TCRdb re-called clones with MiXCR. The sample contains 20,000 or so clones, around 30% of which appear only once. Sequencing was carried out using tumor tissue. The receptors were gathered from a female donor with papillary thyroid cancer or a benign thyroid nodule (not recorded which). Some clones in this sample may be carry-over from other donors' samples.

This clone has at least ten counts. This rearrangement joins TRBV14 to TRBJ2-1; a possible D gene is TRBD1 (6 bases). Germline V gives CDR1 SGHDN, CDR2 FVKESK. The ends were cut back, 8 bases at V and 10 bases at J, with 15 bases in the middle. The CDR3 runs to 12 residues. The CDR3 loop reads CASGQGIREQFF. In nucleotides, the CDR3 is TGTGCCAGCGGGCAGGGGATAAGGGAGCAGTTCTTC. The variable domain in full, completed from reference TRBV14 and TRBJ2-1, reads EAGVTQFPSHSVIEKGQTVTLRCDPISGHDNLYWYRRVMGKEIKFLLHFVKESKQDESGMPNNRFLAERTGGTYSTLKVQPAELEDSGVYFCASGQGIREQFFGPGTRLTVL.

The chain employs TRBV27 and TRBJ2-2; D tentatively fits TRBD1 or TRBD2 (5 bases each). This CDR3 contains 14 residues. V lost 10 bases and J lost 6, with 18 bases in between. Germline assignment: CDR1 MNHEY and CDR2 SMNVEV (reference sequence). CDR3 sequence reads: CANTPQPGPGELFF. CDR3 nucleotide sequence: TGTGCCAACACACCGCAGCCGGGGCCCGGGGAGCTGTTTTTT.

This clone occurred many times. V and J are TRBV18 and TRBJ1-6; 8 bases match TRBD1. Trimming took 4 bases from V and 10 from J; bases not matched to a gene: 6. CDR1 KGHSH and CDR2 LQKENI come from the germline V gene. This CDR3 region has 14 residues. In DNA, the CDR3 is TGTGCCAGCTCACAGGACAGGGAAGGATCACCCCTCCACTTT. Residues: CASSQDREGSPLHF.

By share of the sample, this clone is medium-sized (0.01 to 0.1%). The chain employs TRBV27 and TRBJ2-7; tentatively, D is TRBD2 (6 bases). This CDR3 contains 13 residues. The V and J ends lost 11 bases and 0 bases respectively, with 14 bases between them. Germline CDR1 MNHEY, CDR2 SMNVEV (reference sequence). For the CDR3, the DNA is TGTGCCCCTACCCCCGGGAGCTCCTACGAGCAGTACTTC. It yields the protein CAPTPGSSYEQYF.

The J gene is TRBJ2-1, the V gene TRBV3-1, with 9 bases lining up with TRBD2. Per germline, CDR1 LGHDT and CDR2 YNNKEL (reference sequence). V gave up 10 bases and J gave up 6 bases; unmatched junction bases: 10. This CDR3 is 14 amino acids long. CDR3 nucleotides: TGTGCCAACATCCTGGTACTAGCGGGCAATGAGCAGTTCTTC. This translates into CANILVLAGNEQFF.

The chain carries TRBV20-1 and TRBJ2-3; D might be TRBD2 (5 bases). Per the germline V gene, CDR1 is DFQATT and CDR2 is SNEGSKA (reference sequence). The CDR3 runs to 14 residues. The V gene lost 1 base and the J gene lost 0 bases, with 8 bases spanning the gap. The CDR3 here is CSARGGSSTDTQYF. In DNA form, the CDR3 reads TGCAGTGCTAGAGGTGGGAGCAGCACAGATACGCAGTATTTT.

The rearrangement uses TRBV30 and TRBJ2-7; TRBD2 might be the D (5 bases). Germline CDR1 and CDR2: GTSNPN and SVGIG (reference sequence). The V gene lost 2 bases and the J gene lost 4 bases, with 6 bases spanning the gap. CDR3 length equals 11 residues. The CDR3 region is CAWSPGYEQYF. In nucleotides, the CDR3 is TGTGCCTGGAGTCCGGGGTACGAGCAGTACTTC. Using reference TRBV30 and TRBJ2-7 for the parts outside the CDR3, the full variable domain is SQTIHQWPATLVQPVGSPLSLECTVEGTSNPNLYWYRQAAGRGLQLLFYSVGIGQISSEVPQNLSASRPQDRQFILSSKKLLLSDSGFYLCAWSPGYEQYFGPGTRLTVT.

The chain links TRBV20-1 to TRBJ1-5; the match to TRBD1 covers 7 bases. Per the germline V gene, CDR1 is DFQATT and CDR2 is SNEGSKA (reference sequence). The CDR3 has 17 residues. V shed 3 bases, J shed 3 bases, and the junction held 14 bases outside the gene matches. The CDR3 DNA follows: TGCAGTGCTAGTGCCTCGGCCGGACAGGAGTCCAATCAGCCCCAGCATTTT. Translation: CSASASAGQESNQPQHF.

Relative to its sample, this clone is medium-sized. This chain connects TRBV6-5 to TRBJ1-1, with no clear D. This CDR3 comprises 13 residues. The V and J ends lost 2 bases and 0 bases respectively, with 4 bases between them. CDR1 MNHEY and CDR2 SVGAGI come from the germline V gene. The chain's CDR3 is CASSYRVNTEAFF. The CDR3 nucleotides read TGTGCCAGCAGTTACAGGGTGAACACTGAAGCTTTCTTT.

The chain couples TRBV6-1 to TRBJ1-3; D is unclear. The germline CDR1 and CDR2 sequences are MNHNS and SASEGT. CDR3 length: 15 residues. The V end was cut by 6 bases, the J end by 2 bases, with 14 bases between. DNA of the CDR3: TGTGCCAGCAGACGCGGGCGGCGCCCTGGAAACACCATATATTTT. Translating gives CASRRGRRPGNTIYF.

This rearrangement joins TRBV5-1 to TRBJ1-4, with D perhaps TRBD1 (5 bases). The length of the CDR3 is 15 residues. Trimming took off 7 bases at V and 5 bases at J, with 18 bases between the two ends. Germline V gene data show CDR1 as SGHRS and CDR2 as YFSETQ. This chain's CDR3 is CASSWTQGANEKLFF. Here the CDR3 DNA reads TGCGCCAGCTCCTGGACTCAGGGCGCGAATGAAAAACTGTTTTTT.

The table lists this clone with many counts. In DNA, the CDR3 is TGTGCCTGGAGTGTAATCACCACCGAAGCTTTCTTT. It specifies CAWSVITTEAFF. The chain employs TRBV30 and TRBJ1-1; unclear D gene. V was shortened by 0 bases and J by 8 bases, with 10 bases between the two germline ends. CDR3 length equals 12 residues. Germline CDR1 and CDR2: GTSNPN and SVGIG (reference sequence).

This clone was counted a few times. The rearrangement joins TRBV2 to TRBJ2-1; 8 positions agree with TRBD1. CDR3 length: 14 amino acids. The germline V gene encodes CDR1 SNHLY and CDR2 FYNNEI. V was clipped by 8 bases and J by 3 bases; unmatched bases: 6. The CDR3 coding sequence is TGTGCCAGCCAACCGGGACAGGACTACAATGAGCAGTTCTTC. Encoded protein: CASQPGQDYNEQFF.

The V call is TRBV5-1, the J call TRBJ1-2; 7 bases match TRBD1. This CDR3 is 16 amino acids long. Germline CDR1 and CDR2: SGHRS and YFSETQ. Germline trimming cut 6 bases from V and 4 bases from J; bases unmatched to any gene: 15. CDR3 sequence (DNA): TGCGCCAGCAAATTACAAGGGGGCTATTCCATCTATGGCTACACCTTC. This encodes CASKLQGGYSIYGYTF.

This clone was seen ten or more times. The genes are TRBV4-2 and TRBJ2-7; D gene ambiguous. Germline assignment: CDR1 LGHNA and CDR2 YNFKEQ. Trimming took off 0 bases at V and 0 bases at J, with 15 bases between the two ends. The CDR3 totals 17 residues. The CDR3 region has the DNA TGTGCCAGCAGCCAAGATAGAGTAGGGTGGAGCTCCTACGAGCAGTACTTC. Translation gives CASSQDRVGWSSYEQYF.

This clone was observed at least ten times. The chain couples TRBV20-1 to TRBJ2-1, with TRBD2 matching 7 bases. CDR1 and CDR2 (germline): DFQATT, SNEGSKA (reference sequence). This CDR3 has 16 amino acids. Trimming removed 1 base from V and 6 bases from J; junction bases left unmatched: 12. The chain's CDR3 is CSARGSKREGGNEQFF. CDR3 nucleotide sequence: TGCAGTGCTAGAGGCTCTAAGCGGGAAGGTGGCAATGAGCAGTTCTTC.

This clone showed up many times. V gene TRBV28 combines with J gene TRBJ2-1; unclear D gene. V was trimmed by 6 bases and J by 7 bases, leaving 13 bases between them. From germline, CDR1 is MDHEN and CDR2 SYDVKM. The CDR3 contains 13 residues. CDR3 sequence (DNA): TGTGCCAGCAGCCCCCCACTGAGGAATGAGCAGTTCTTC. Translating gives CASSPPLRNEQFF.

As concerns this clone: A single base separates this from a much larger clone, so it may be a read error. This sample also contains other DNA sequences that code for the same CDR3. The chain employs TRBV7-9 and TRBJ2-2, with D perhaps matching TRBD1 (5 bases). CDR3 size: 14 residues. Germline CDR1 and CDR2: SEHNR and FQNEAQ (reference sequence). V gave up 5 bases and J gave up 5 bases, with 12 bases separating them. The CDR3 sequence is CASSLGVKTGELFF. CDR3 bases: TGTGCCAGCAGCCTAGGGGTAAAGACCGGGGAGCTGTTTTTT. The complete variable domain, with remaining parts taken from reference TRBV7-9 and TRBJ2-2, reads DTGVSQNPRHKITKRGQNVTFRCDPISEHNRLYWYRQTLGQGPEFLTYFQNEAQLEKSRLLSDRFSAERPKGSFSTLEIQRTEQGDSAMYLCASSLGVKTGELFFGEGSRLTVL.